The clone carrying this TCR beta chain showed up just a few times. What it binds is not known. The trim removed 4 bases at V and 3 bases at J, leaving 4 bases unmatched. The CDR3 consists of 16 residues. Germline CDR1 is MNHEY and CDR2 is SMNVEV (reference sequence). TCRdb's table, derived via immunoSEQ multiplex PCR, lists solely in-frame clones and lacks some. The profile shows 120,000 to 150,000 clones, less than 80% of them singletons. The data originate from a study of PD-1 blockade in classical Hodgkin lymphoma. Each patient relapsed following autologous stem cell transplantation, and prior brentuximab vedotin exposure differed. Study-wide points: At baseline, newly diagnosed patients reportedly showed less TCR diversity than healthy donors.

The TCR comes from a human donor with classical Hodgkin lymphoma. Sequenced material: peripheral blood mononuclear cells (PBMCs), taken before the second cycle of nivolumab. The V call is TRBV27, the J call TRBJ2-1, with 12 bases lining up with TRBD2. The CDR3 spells CASSSRLAGVYNEQFF. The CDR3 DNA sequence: TGTGCCAGCAGTTCAAGACTAGCGGGAGTCTACAATGAGCAGTTCTTC.